The 26 T cell receptor beta chains below come from one sample, sequenced in a study of blood T cell repertoires in COVID-19. Sequencing was performed with immunoSEQ multiplex PCR; in TCRdb, only in-frame clones are kept and a portion is missing. The sample has roughly 140,000 clones, less than 85% seen once. Sequences were obtained from peripheral blood. The receptors originated from a woman of 80 years or more in a cohort sampled during active or convalescent COVID-19.

V gene TRBV21-1 combines with J gene TRBJ1-1; the D call TRBD1 from the table was never checked on the DNA. TRBV21-1 is a documented pseudogene. This CDR3 has 13 residues. CDR3 DNA: TGTGCCAGCAGCAAAGGCAGGGACACTGAAGCTTTCTTT. This translates into CASSKGRDTEAFF.

This chain joins TRBV27 and TRBJ2-3; 9 bases are a match to TRBD1. V lost 0 bases, J lost 5 bases, and 12 bases stayed unmatched. The CDR3 has 18 residues. The germline V gene encodes CDR1 MNHEY and CDR2 SMNVEV (reference sequence). This CDR3 reads CASSLSPPGTGWIDTQYF. CDR3 DNA: TGTGCCAGCAGTTTATCCCCCCCTGGGACAGGGTGGATAGATACGCAGTATTTT.

The chain carries TRBV5-6 and TRBJ2-5; 8 bases align to TRBD1. CDR1 is SGHDT, CDR2 YYEEEE, per germline. Trimming removed 4 bases from V and 5 bases from J; junction bases left unmatched: 4. This CDR3 comprises 13 residues. The CDR3 spells CASSEGQDETQYF. CDR3 nucleotide sequence: TGTGCCAGCAGCGAGGGACAGGACGAGACCCAGTACTTC. The full variable domain, rest sourced from reference TRBV5-6 and TRBJ2-5, is DAGVTQSPTHLIKTRGQQVTLRCSPKSGHDTVSWYQQALGQGPQFIFQYYEEEERQRGNFPDRFSGHQFPNYSSELNVNALLLGDSALYLCASSEGQDETQYFGPGTRLLVL.

V gene TRBV6-6 combines with J gene TRBJ1-5; D perhaps matches TRBD1 (5 bases). CDR3 length: 16 amino acids. Germline V gene lookup returns CDR1 MNHNY and CDR2 SVGAGI (reference sequence). Deletions cut 2 bases from V and 0 bases from J, with 11 bases between. The DNA of the CDR3 is TGTGCCAGCAGTTACGGGGCCTCTGGTAGCAATCAGCCCCAGCATTTT. Translated, it gives CASSYGASGSNQPQHF.

V usage is TRBV24-1 and J usage is TRBJ2-3; 11 bases line up with TRBD1. The CDR3 has 17 amino acids. CDR1 is KGHDR, CDR2 SFDVKD, per germline. J was trimmed by 0 bases and V by 3 bases; bases with no gene match: 4. The CDR3 protein is CATSDNGQGASTDTQYF. CDR3 nucleotide sequence: TGTGCCACCAGTGATAACGGACAGGGGGCTAGCACAGATACGCAGTATTTT.

The rearrangement joins TRBV7-2 to TRBJ2-5; possibly TRBD1 for D (5 bases). The V gene lost 4 bases and the J gene lost 3 bases, with 15 bases spanning the gap. CDR1 is SGHTA, CDR2 FQGNSA, per germline. The CDR3 covers 15 residues. The CDR3 here is CASSSRSAGKETQYF. CDR3 in DNA: TGTGCCAGCAGCTCAAGATCGGCAGGGAAAGAGACCCAGTACTTC.

This chain connects TRBV18 to TRBJ1-3, with D perhaps TRBD1 (5 bases). The germline V and J ends were trimmed by 6 bases and 1 base, with 10 bases remaining between them. This CDR3 has 14 residues. Germline CDR1 is KGHSH and CDR2 is LQKENI. The CDR3 protein is CASSSGLSGNTIYF. The CDR3, as DNA: TGTGCCAGCTCGTCAGGGTTGTCTGGAAACACCATATATTTT.

Here the CDR3 reads CASNRDRYYGYTF. CDR3 nucleotides: TGTGCCAGTAACCGGGACAGATACTATGGCTACACCTTC. The chain links TRBV19 to TRBJ1-2; 7 bases align to TRBD1. The V and J ends lost 7 bases and 3 bases, in that order; junction bases with no gene match: 5. Per the germline V gene, CDR1 is LNHDA and CDR2 is SQIVND (reference sequence). The CDR3 extends over 13 amino acids.

This chain joins TRBV6-5 and TRBJ1-5; the D gene is possibly TRBD1 (6 bases). The germline V gene has CDR1 MNHEY and CDR2 SVGAGI. This CDR3 has 14 residues. V shed 5 bases and J shed 2 bases, with 10 bases lying between them. CDR3 loop: CASSPRTGNQPQHF. The CDR3 region has the DNA TGTGCCAGCAGTCCCCGGACAGGCAATCAGCCCCAGCATTTT.

This clone was seen just once. The chain uses TRBV3-1 (or the pseudogene TRBV3-2) and TRBJ2-1, with 7 bases matching TRBD2. V lost 8 bases and J lost 9; bases outside the gene matches: 10. Germline V CDR1 and CDR2: LGHDT, YNNKEL (reference sequence). The length of the CDR3 is 13 residues. CDR3 nucleotides: TGTGCCAGCGGGTGGGGTCAGCGGGGTGAGCAGTTCTTC. Protein sequence: CASGWGQRGEQFF.

The chain joins TRBV27 to TRBJ1-2; 8 positions agree with TRBD1. Germline V CDR1 and CDR2: MNHEY, SMNVEV (reference sequence). Germline trimming cut 6 bases from V and 7 bases from J; bases unmatched to any gene: 10. The CDR3 sequence is 14 residues long. CDR3 nucleotides: TGTGCCAGCAGAGATGGACAGGGTGAAGGTGGCTACACCTTC. Its translation is CASRDGQGEGGYTF.

The chain links TRBV4-1 to TRBJ1-2; 10 bases fit TRBD1. The CDR3 sequence is 16 residues long. CDR1 is MGHRA, CDR2 YSYEKL, per germline. The V segment lost 0 bases and the J segment 2 bases; nucleotides outside the gene matches: 3. The CDR3 reads CASSQEGGQGNYGYTF. CDR3 bases: TGCGCCAGCAGCCAAGAGGGGGGACAGGGGAACTATGGCTACACCTTC.

This chain joins TRBV5-1 and TRBJ1-2; D may be TRBD1 (6 bases). Germline CDR1 and CDR2: SGHRS and YFSETQ. V dropped 2 bases and J dropped 3 bases, with 11 bases sitting between them. The CDR3 runs 14 residues. The CDR3, as DNA: TGCGCCAGCAGCTTCTCGCAGGGGTACTATGGCTACACCTTC. This gives the protein CASSFSQGYYGYTF.

This chain connects TRBV5-1 to TRBJ2-3; TRBD2 aligns across 8 bases. Unmatched junction bases numbered 6, after V lost 1 base and J lost 2 bases. CDR1 is SGHRS and CDR2 is YFSETQ in the germline V gene. The CDR3 extends over 16 amino acids. The CDR3 loop reads CASSLPGGASTDTQYF. CDR3 bases: TGCGCCAGCAGCTTGCCCGGGGGGGCTTCCACAGATACGCAGTATTTT.

This rearrangement joins TRBV6-5 to TRBJ1-5; 7 nucleotides line up with TRBD1. CDR3 length: 15 amino acids. Per germline, CDR1 MNHEY and CDR2 SVGAGI. The V segment lost 6 bases and the J segment 7 bases; nucleotides outside the gene matches: 12. This CDR3 reads CASSHDRAPGQPQHF. Written as DNA, the CDR3 is TGTGCCAGCAGCCACGACAGGGCTCCGGGACAGCCCCAGCATTTT.

The chain carries TRBV24-1 and TRBJ2-5, with 12 bases fitting TRBD2. The ends lost 3 bases at V and 4 bases at J; junction bases unmatched: 2. Per germline, CDR1 KGHDR and CDR2 SFDVKD. The CDR3 loop spans 15 amino acids. CDR3 region: CATSDLAGGVETQYF. CDR3 sequence (DNA): TGTGCCACCAGTGATCTAGCGGGGGGGGTAGAGACCCAGTACTTC.

The chain joins TRBV6-2 or TRBV6-3 to TRBJ2-5, with TRBD2 identical over 8 bases. The junction had 6 bases not matched to a gene; V was cut back by 0 bases and J by 0 bases. The CDR3 is 17 residues long. Looked up from germline, CDR1 is MNHEY and CDR2 is SVGEGT. The CDR3 bases are TGTGCCAGCAGTTACTCGGGTAGCGGGACAAACCAAGAGACCCAGTACTTC. It encodes CASSYSGSGTNQETQYF.

The chain combines TRBV6-5 with TRBJ2-7; 10 bases fit TRBD1. The CDR3 runs 14 residues. V was clipped by 7 bases and J by 6 bases; unmatched bases: 9. The germline gives CDR1 MNHEY, CDR2 SVGAGI. This chain's CDR3 is CASTLGTGAGEQYF. As DNA, the CDR3 is TGTGCCAGCACCCTTGGGACAGGGGCGGGCGAGCAGTACTTC.

V gene TRBV29-1 combines with J gene TRBJ2-1, with TRBD1 as a possible D gene (5 bases). The CDR3 runs 11 residues. Trimming removed 4 bases at V and 7 bases at J, with 8 bases between. From germline, CDR1 is SQVTM and CDR2 ANQGSEA. The CDR3 DNA reads TGCAGCGTTGGGACAATGAATGAGCAGTTCTTC. Amino acid sequence: CSVGTMNEQFF.

V usage is TRBV7-9 and J usage is TRBJ2-3; the match to TRBD2 covers 8 bases. The CDR3 runs to 15 residues. V shed 5 bases, J shed 3 bases, and the junction held 7 bases outside the gene matches. Germline V CDR1 and CDR2: SEHNR, FQNEAQ (reference sequence). CDR3 sequence: CASSTRGGKTDTQYF. The CDR3 DNA follows: TGTGCCAGCAGCACACGGGGGGGCAAGACAGATACGCAGTATTTT.

The chain couples TRBV3-1 (or the pseudogene TRBV3-2) to TRBJ2-5; D not resolved. V dropped 4 bases and J dropped 5 bases, with 5 bases sitting between them. CDR3 length equals 11 residues. Germline V lookup: CDR1 LGHDT, CDR2 YNNKEL (reference sequence). As DNA, the CDR3 is TGTGCCAGCAGCCGCCGGGAGACCCAGTACTTC. Translated: CASSRRETQYF.

This clone showed up just a few times. The chain carries TRBV7-2 and TRBJ1-5; 8 bases line up with TRBD1. V was clipped by 5 bases and J by 12 bases; unmatched bases: 9. Germline CDR1 is SGHTA and CDR2 is FQGNSA. The CDR3 runs 13 residues. Here the CDR3 DNA reads TGTGCCAGCAGCGACCATCGGACAGGGCTCCAGCATTTT. This translates into CASSDHRTGLQHF. Using reference TRBV7-2 and TRBJ1-5 for the parts outside the CDR3, the full variable domain is GAGVSQSPSNKVTEKGKDVELRCDPISGHTALYWYRQSLGQGLEFLIYFQGNSAPDKSGLPSDRFSAERTGGSVSTLTIQRTQQEDSAVYLCASSDHRTGLQHFGDGTRLSIL.

The chain links TRBV20-1 to TRBJ2-7, with a weak D call TRBD2 (6 bases). Germline assignment: CDR1 DFQATT and CDR2 SNEGSKA (reference sequence). The CDR3 sequence is 11 residues long. The DNA for the CDR3 is TGCAGCGCTCGGGTCGGCGGGAAGCAGTACTTC. Translation: CSARVGGKQYF.

The V call is TRBV7-2, the J call TRBJ1-1; D remains unclear. CDR3 length: 15 amino acids. Deletions cut 2 bases from V and 1 base from J, with 11 bases between. Per germline, CDR1 SGHTA and CDR2 FQGNSA. This CDR3 is CASSLTRLTNTEAFF. In nucleotides, the CDR3 is TGTGCCAGCAGCTTAACCCGACTGACGAACACTGAAGCTTTCTTT.

A word on this clone: Mismatch with germline at one junction end may stem from a read error. V and J are TRBV5-1 and TRBJ1-1; D perhaps matches TRBD1 (5 bases). The CDR3 loop spans 15 amino acids. Looked up from germline, CDR1 is SGHRS and CDR2 is YFSETQ. The CDR3 is CASSLAGGFNTEAFF. The DNA for the CDR3 is TGCGCCAGCAGCTTGGCCGGGGGATTCAACACGGAAGCTTTCTTT. Full variable domain (rest looked up from reference TRBV5-1 and TRBJ1-1): KAGVTQTPRYLIKTRGQQVTLSCSPISGHRSVSWYQQTPGQGLQFLFEYFSETQRNKGNFPGRFSGRQFSNSRSEMNVSTLELGDSALYLCASSLAGGFNTEAFFGQGTRLTVV.

The chain joins TRBV28 to TRBJ2-5; D is possibly TRBD2 (5 bases). This CDR3 has 13 residues. V was clipped by 2 bases and J by 5 bases, with 9 bases between them. Germline lookup yields CDR1 MDHEN and CDR2 SYDVKM. Here the CDR3 reads CASSLPPGETQYF. As DNA, the CDR3 is TGTGCCAGCAGTTTACCTCCGGGGGAGACCCAGTACTTC. Full variable domain (rest looked up from reference TRBV28 and TRBJ2-5): DVKVTQSSRYLVKRTGEKVFLECVQDMDHENMFWYRQDPGLGLRLIYFSYDVKMKEKGDIPEGYSVSREKKERFSLILESASTNQTSMYLCASSLPPGETQYFGPGTRLLVL.